This T cell receptor (beta chain) was obtained from a study of T cell repertoires in cytomegalovirus infection. One entry per CDR3 protein results from TCRdb running MiXCR on the reads. This sample has 650,000 to 900,000 distinct CDR3 sequences; roughly 28% occur once, and the top ten carry approximately 14%. This CDR3 region has 14 residues. Germline loops: CDR1 MNHEY, CDR2 SMNVEV (reference sequence). Deletions cut 9 bases from V and 6 bases from J, with 18 bases between. In regard to this clonotype: Its target is unknown.

The TCR sequence derives from a human donor in good health (CMV status not recorded). Some clones in this sample may be carry-over from other donors' samples. The sequencing used cultured CD8+ T cells from PBMCs, collected from culture after CMV antigen stimulation. The genes are TRBV27 and TRBJ1-5, with D maybe TRBD1 (5 bases). In DNA form, the CDR3 reads TGTGCCAGTGGGATTATGCCAGGGACTCAGCCCCAGCATTTT. Its protein is CASGIMPGTQPQHF.